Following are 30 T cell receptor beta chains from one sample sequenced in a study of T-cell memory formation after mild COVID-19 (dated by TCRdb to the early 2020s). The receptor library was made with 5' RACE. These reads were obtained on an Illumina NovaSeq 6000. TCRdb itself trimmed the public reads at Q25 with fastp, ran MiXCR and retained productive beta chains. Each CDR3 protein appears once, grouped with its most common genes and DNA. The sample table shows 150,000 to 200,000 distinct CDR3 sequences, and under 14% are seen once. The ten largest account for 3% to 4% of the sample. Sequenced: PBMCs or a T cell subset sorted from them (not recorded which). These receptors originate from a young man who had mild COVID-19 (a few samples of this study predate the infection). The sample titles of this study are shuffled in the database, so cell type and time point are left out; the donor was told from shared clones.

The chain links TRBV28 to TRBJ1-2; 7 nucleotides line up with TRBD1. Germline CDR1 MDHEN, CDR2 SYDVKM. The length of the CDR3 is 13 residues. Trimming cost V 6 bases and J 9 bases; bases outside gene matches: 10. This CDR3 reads CASRPGQVFRYTF. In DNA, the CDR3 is TGTGCCAGCAGGCCCGGACAGGTGTTTCGCTACACCTTC.

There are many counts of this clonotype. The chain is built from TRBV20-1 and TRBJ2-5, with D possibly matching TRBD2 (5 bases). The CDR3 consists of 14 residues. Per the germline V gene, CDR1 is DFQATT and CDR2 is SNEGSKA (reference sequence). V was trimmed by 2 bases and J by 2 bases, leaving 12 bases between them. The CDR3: CSARKWGEQETQYF. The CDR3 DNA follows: TGCAGTGCTAGAAAGTGGGGAGAGCAAGAGACCCAGTACTTC.

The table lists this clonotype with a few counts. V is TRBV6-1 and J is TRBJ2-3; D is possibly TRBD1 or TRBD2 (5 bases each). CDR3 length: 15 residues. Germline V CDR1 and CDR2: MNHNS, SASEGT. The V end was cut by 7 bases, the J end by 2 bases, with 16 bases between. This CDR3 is CASIEQWDLTDTQYF. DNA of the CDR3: TGTGCCAGCATCGAGCAGTGGGACCTCACAGATACGCAGTATTTT.

The CDR3 sequence is CASSPQARTGYTGELFF. The DNA for the CDR3 is TGTGCCAGCAGCCCGCAGGCTCGGACAGGGTACACCGGGGAGCTGTTTTTT. The chain carries TRBV7-2 and TRBJ2-2, with 8 bases matching TRBD1. The germline V gene has CDR1 SGHTA and CDR2 FQGNSA. V lost 5 bases to trimming and J lost 3 bases; unmatched junction nucleotides: 11. The CDR3 length is 17 residues.

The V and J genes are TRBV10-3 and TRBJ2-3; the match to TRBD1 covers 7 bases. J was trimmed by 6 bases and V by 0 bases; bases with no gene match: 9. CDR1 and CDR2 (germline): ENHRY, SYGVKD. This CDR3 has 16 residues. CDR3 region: CAISESTRGRVDTQYF. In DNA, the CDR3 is TGTGCCATCAGTGAGTCGACGAGGGGGCGGGTGGATACGCAGTATTTT.

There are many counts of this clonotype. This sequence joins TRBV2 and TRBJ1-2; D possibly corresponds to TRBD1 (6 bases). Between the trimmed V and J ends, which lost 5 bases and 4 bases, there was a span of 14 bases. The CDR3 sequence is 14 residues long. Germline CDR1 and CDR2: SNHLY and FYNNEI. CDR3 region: CASSLEDSFYGYTF. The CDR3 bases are TGTGCCAGCAGTTTAGAGGACAGCTTCTATGGCTACACCTTC.

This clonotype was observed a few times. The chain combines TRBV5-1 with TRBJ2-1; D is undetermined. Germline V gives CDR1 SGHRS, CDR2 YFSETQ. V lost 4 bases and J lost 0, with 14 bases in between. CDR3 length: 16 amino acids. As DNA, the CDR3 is TGCGCCAGCAGCCCCCAGGCCACTATCTCCTACAATGAGCAGTTCTTC. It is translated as CASSPQATISYNEQFF.

CDR3 residues: CASGTGAYTEQYF. In DNA, the CDR3 is TGTGCCAGCGGAACCGGGGCGTACACCGAGCAGTACTTC. This chain connects TRBV6-6 to TRBJ2-7; D may correspond to TRBD1 or TRBD2 (5 bases each). This CDR3 comprises 13 residues. CDR1 is MNHNY, CDR2 SVGAGI, per germline (reference sequence). V lost 8 bases and J 6 bases, leaving 17 bases between the germline ends.

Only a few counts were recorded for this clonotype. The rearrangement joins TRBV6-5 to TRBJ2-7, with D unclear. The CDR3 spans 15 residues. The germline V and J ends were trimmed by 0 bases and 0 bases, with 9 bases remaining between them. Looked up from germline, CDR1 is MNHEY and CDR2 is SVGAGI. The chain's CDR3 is CASSYSRLGSYEQYF. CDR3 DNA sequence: TGTGCCAGCAGTTACTCGAGGTTGGGCTCCTACGAGCAGTACTTC.

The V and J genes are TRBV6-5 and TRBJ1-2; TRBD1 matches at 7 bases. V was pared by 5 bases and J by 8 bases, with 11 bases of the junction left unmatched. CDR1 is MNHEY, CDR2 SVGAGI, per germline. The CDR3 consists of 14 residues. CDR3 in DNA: TGTGCCAGCAGTCCGAACAGGGTAGGGGGCGGCTACACCTTC. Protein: CASSPNRVGGGYTF.

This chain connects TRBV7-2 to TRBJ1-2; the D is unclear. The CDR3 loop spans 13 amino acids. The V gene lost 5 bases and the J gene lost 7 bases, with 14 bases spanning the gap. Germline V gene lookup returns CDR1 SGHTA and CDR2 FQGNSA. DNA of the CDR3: TGTGCCAGCAGCCCCGGATCGGCGACTGGCTACACCTTC. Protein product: CASSPGSATGYTF.

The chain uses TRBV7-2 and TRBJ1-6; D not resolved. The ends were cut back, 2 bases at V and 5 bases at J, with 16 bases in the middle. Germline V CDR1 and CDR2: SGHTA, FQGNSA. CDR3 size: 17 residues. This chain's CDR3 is CASSLTGWGRDNSPLHF. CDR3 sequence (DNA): TGTGCCAGCAGCTTAACGGGTTGGGGTCGGGATAATTCACCCCTCCACTTT.

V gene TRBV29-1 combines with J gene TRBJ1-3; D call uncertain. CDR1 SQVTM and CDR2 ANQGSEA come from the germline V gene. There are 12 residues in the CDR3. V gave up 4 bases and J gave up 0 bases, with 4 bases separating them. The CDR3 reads CSVGFSGNTIYF. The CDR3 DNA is TGCAGCGTTGGTTTCTCTGGAAACACCATATATTTT. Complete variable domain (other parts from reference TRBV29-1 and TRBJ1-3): SAVISQKPSRDICQRGTSLTIQCQVDSQVTMMFWYRQQPGQSLTLIATANQGSEATYESGFVIDKFPISRPNLTFSTLTVSNMSPEDSSIYLCSVGFSGNTIYFGEGSWLTVV.

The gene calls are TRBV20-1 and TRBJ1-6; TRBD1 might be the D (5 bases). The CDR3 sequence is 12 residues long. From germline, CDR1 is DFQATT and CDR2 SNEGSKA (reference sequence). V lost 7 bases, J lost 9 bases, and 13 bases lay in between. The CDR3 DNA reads TGCAGTGTGGGGGGAAACGCTTCACCCCTCCACTTT. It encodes CSVGGNASPLHF.

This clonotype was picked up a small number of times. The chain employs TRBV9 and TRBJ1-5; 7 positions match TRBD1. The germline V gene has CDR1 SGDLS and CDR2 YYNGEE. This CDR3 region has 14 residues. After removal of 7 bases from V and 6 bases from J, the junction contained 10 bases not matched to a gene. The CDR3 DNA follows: TGTGCCAGCGGGGGAGGGGGCGCGGGTCAGCCCCAGCATTTT. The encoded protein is CASGGGGAGQPQHF.

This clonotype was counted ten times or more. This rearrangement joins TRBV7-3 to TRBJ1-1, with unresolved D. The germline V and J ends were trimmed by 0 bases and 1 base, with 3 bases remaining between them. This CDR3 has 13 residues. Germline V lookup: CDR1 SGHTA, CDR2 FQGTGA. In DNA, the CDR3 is TGTGCCAGCAGCTTAACGGCGAACACTGAAGCTTTCTTT. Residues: CASSLTANTEAFF. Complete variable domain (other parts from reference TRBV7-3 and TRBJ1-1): GAGVSQTPSNKVTEKGKYVELRCDPISGHTALYWYRQSLGQGPEFLIYFQGTGAADDSGLPNDRFFAVRPEGSVSTLKIQRTERGDSAVYLCASSLTANTEAFFGQGTRLTVV.

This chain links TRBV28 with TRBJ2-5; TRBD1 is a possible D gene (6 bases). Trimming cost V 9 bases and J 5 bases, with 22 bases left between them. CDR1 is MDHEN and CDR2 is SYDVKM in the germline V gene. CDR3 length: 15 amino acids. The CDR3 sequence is CASRRGQGTDETQYF. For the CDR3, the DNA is TGTGCCAGTAGACGTGGCCAGGGGACGGATGAGACCCAGTACTTC. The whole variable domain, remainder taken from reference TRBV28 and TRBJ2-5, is DVKVTQSSRYLVKRTGEKVFLECVQDMDHENMFWYRQDPGLGLRLIYFSYDVKMKEKGDIPEGYSVSREKKERFSLILESASTNQTSMYLCASRRGQGTDETQYFGPGTRLLVL.

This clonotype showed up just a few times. The CDR3 nucleotides are TGTGCCAGCAGCTTGGCGGCCTATGGCTACACCTTC. Protein product: CASSLAAYGYTF. The V gene is TRBV3-1, the J gene TRBJ1-2, with no clear D. Trimming stripped 5 bases from V and 4 bases from J, with 8 bases between. The CDR3 is 12 amino acids. CDR1 is LGHDT and CDR2 is YNNKEL in the germline V gene (reference sequence). Variable domain in full (rest from reference TRBV3-1 and TRBJ1-2): DTAVSQTPKYLVTQMGNDKSIKCEQNLGHDTMYWYKQDSKKFLKIMFSYNNKELIINETVPNRFSPKSPDKAHLNLHINSLELGDSAVYFCASSLAAYGYTFGSGTRLTVV.

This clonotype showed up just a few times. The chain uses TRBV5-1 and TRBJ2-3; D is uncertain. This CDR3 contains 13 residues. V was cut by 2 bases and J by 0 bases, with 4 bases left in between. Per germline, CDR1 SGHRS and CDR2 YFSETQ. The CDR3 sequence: CASSFSSTDTQYF. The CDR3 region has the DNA TGCGCCAGCAGCTTCAGCAGCACAGATACGCAGTATTTT.

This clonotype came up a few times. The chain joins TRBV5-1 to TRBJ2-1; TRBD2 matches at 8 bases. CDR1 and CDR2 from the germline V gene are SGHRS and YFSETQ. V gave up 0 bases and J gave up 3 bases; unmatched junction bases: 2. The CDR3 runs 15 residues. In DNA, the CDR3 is TGCGCCAGCAGCTTGGAGGGGACTAGCTACAATGAGCAGTTCTTC. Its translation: CASSLEGTSYNEQFF.

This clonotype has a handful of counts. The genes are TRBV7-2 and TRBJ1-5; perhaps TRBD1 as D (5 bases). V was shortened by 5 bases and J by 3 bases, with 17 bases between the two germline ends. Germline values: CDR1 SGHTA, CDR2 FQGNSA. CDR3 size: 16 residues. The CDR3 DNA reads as TGTGCCAGCAGCCAATGGATGGCAGGGAACAATCAGCCCCAGCATTTT. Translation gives CASSQWMAGNNQPQHF.

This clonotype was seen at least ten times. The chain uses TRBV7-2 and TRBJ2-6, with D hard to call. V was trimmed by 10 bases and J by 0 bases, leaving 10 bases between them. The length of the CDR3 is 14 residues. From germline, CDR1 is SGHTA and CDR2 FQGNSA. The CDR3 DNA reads TGTGCCATCAACTTTATCTCTGGGGCCAACGTCCTGACTTTC. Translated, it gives CAINFISGANVLTF.

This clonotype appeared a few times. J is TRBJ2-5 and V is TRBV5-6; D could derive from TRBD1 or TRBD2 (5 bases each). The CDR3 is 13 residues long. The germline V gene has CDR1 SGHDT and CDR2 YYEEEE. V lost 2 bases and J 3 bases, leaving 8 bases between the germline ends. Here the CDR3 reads CASSFGAKETQYF. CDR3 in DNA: TGTGCCAGCAGCTTCGGGGCGAAAGAGACCCAGTACTTC.

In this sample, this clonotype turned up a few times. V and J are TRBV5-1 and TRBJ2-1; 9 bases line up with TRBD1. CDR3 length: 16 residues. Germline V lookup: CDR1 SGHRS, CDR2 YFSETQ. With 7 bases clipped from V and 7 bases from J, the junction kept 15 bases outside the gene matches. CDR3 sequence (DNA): TGCGCCAGCCGTTTGCCGGGACAGGGCTTCAAGAATGAGCAGTTCTTC. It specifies CASRLPGQGFKNEQFF.

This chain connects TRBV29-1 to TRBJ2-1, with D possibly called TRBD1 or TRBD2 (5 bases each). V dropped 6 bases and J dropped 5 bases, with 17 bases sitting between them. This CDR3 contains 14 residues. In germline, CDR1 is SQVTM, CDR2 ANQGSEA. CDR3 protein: CSVDQGGGNNEQFF. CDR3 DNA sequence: TGCAGCGTAGATCAGGGTGGGGGAAACAATGAGCAGTTCTTC.

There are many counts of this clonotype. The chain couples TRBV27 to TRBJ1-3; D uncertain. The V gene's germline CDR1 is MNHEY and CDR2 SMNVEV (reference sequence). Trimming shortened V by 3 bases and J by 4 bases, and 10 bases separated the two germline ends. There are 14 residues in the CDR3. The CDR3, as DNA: TGTGCCAGCAGTTTTGGCAGATGGGGAAACACCATATATTTT. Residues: CASSFGRWGNTIYF.

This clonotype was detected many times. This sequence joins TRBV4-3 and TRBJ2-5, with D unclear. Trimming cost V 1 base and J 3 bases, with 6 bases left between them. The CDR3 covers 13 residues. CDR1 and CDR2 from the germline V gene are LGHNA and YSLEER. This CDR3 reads CASSQAPEETQYF. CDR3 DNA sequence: TGCGCCAGCAGCCAAGCCCCGGAAGAGACCCAGTACTTC.

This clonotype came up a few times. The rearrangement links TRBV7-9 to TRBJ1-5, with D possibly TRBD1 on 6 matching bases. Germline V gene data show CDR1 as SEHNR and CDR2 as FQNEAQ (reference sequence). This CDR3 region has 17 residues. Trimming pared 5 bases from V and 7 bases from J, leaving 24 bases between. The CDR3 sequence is CASSPGSGVGGRQPQHF. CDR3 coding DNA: TGTGCCAGCAGCCCCGGATCAGGGGTTGGAGGTCGGCAGCCCCAGCATTTT.

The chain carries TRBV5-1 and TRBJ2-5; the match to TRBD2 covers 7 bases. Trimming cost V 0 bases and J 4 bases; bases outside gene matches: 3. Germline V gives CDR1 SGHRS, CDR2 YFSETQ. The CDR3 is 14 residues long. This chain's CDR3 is CASSLAPGGETQYF. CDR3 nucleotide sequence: TGCGCCAGCAGCTTGGCGCCGGGGGGAGAGACCCAGTACTTC.

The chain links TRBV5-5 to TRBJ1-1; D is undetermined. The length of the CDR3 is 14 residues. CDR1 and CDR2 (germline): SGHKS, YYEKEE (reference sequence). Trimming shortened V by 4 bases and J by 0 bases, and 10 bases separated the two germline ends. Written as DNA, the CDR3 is TGTGCCAGCAGCGCCAAATTTTTGAACACTGAAGCTTTCTTT. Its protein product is CASSAKFLNTEAFF.